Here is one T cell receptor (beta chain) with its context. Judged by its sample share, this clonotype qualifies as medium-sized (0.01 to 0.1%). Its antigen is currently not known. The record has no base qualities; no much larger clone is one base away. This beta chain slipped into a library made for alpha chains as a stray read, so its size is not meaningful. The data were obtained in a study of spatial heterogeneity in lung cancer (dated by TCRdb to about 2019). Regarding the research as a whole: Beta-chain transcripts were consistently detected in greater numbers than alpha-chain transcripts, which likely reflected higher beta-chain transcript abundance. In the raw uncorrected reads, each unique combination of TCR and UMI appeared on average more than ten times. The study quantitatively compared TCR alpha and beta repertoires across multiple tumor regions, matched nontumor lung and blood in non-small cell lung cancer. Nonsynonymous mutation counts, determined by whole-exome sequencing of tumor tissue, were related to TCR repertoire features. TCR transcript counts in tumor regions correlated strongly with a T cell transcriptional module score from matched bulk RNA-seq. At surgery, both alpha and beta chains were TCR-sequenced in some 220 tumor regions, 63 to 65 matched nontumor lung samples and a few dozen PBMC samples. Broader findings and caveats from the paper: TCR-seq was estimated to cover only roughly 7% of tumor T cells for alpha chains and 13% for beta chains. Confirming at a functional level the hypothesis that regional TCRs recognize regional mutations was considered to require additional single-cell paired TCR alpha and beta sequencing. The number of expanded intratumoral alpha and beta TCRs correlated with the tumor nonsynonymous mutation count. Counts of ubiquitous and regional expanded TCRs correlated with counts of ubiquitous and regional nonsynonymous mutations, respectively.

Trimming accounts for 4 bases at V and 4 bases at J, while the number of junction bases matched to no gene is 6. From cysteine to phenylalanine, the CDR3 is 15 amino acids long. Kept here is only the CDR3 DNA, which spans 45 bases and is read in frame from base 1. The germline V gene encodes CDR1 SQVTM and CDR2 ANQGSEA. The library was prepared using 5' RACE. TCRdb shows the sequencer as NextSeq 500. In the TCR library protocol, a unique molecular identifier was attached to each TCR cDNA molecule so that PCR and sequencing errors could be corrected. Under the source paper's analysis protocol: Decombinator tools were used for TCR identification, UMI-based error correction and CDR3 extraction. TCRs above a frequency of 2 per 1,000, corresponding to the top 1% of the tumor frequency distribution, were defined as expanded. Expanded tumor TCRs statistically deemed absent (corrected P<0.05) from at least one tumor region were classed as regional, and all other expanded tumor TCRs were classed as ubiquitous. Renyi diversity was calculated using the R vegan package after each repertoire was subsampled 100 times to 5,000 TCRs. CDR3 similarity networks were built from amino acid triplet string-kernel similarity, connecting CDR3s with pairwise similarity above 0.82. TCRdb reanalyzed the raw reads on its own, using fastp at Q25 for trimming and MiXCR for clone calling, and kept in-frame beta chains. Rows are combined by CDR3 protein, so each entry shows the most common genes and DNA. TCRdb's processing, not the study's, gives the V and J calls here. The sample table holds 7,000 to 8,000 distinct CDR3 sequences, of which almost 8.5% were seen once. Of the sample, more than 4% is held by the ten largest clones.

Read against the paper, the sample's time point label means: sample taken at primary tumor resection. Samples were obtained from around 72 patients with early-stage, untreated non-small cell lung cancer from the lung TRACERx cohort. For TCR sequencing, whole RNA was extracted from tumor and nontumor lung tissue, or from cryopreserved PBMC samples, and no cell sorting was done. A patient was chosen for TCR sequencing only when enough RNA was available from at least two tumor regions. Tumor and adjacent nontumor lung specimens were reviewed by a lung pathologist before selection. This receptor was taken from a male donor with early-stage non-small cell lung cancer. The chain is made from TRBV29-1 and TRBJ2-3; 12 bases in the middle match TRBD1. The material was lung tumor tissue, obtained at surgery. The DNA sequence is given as TGCAGCGTTGCAGCCGGGACAGGGGGCGCAGATACGCAGTATTTT. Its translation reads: CSVAAGTGGADTQYF.